These T cell receptor beta chains were read from a single sample in a study of T cells in tuberculosis. Repertoires were generated with immunoSEQ multiplex PCR, while TCRdb's copy carries only in-frame clones and drops some. The sample has 45,000 or so clones; 95% are singletons. Sequencing used PBMCs. The receptors shown here come from a donor aged 10-29 years with latent tuberculosis or without tuberculosis infection. Both conserved end residues are part of each CDR3. D genes are given only for firm matches. Rows give clone size only sometimes, using once, few, many, or a class for an expanded clone.

CDR3aa: CASSYSGENTEAFF; CDR3nt: TGTGCCAGCAGTTACTCGGGCGAGAACACTGAAGCTTTCTTT; abundance: NA; d_gene: NA; v_gene: TRBV6-5; j_gene: TRBJ1-1
CDR3aa: CASSIGGDYGYTF; CDR3nt: TGTGCCAGTAGTATCGGAGGGGACTATGGCTACACCTTC; abundance: NA; d_gene: NA; v_gene: TRBV19; j_gene: TRBJ1-2
CDR3aa: CASSYRGIDTEAFF; CDR3nt: TGTGCCAGCAGTTATCGAGGAATCGACACTGAAGCTTTCTTT; abundance: NA; d_gene: NA; v_gene: TRBV6-5; j_gene: TRBJ1-1
CDR3aa: CASSVTGTAANEQFF; CDR3nt: TGTGCCAGCAGTGTTACCGGGACAGCAGCAAATGAGCAGTTCTTC; abundance: few; d_gene: TRBD1; v_gene: TRBV6-4; j_gene: TRBJ2-1
CDR3aa: CKTPYGYTF; CDR3nt: TGCAAGACTCCGTATGGCTACACCTTC; abundance: once; d_gene: NA; v_gene: TRBV20-1; j_gene: TRBJ1-2
CDR3aa: CASSRQDGYTF; CDR3nt: TGTGCCAGCAGCCGACAGGATGGCTACACCTTC; abundance: NA; d_gene: NA; v_gene: TRBV7-9; j_gene: TRBJ1-2
CDR3aa: CASSYAQGRWPGELFF; CDR3nt: TGTGCCAGCAGTTATGCTCAGGGCAGATGGCCCGGGGAGCTGTTTTTT; abundance: once; d_gene: NA; v_gene: TRBV6-6; j_gene: TRBJ2-2
CDR3aa: CASKGQSSYEQYF; CDR3nt: TGTGCCAGTAAGGGACAGAGCTCCTACGAGCAGTACTTC; abundance: NA; d_gene: TRBD1; v_gene: TRBV19; j_gene: TRBJ2-7
CDR3aa: CATSLGQGNYGYTF; CDR3nt: TGTGCCACCTCCCTGGGACAGGGGAACTATGGCTACACCTTC; abundance: NA; d_gene: TRBD1; v_gene: TRBV7-9; j_gene: TRBJ1-2
CDR3aa: CASSSRVDKETQYF; CDR3nt: TGTGCCAGCAGCTCTAGAGTGGATAAAGAGACCCAGTACTTC; abundance: NA; d_gene: NA; v_gene: TRBV7-8; j_gene: TRBJ2-5
CDR3aa: CASSLGGRGRTQYF; CDR3nt: TGTGCCAGCAGCTTAGGTGGCAGGGGGCGAACCCAGTACTTC; abundance: NA; d_gene: TRBD1; v_gene: TRBV11-2; j_gene: TRBJ2-5
CDR3aa: CSVPDRDIQRYGYTF; CDR3nt: TGCAGCGTTCCGGACCGGGACATACAGCGGTATGGCTACACCTTC; abundance: NA; d_gene: NA; v_gene: TRBV29-1; j_gene: TRBJ1-2
CDR3aa: CASSSIGGETQYF; CDR3nt: TGTGCCAGCAGCTCCATCGGGGGGGAGACCCAGTACTTC; abundance: NA; d_gene: TRBD2; v_gene: TRBV5-6; j_gene: TRBJ2-5
CDR3aa: CASRNWGTEKYEQYF; CDR3nt: TGTGCCAGCAGGAATTGGGGGACAGAGAAATACGAGCAGTACTTC; abundance: NA; d_gene: TRBD1; v_gene: TRBV11-2; j_gene: TRBJ2-7
CDR3aa: CASSWTGGHQETQYF; CDR3nt: TGTGCCAGCAGCTGGACAGGGGGACACCAAGAGACCCAGTACTTC; abundance: NA; d_gene: TRBD1; v_gene: TRBV5-6; j_gene: TRBJ2-5
CDR3aa: CASSLKPGQGYGYTF; CDR3nt: TGCGCCAGCAGCCTAAAACCGGGACAGGGGTATGGCTACACCTTC; abundance: NA; d_gene: TRBD1; v_gene: TRBV5-1; j_gene: TRBJ1-2
CDR3aa: CASRIDRSAEAFF; CDR3nt: TGTGCCAGCAGGATTGACAGGAGCGCTGAAGCTTTCTTT; abundance: once; d_gene: NA; v_gene: TRBV6-5; j_gene: TRBJ1-1
CDR3aa: CASSLSGAGGSPRSYTF; CDR3nt: TGTGCCAGCAGTTTAAGTGGGGCAGGGGGCTCCCCCCGAAGCTACACCTTC; abundance: NA; d_gene: TRBD1; v_gene: TRBV28; j_gene: TRBJ1-2
CDR3aa: CASSLRGTVGSSYEQYF; CDR3nt: TGTGCCAGCAGCTTACGCGGGACAGTCGGAAGCTCCTACGAGCAGTACTTC; abundance: NA; d_gene: NA; v_gene: TRBV7-6; j_gene: TRBJ2-7
CDR3aa: CASSLGELFNYGYTF; CDR3nt: TGTGCCAGCAGCTTAGGGGAGTTGTTTAACTATGGCTACACCTTC; abundance: NA; d_gene: NA; v_gene: TRBV7-9; j_gene: TRBJ1-2
CDR3aa: CASSLLLGQRKFTYEQYF; CDR3nt: TGTGCCAGCAGCTTGTTGCTTGGACAGCGCAAGTTCACCTACGAGCAGTACTTC; abundance: once; d_gene: NA; v_gene: TRBV7-9; j_gene: TRBJ2-7
CDR3aa: CASSLGGGSNTEAFF; CDR3nt: TGCGCCAGCAGCTTGGGGGGAGGGTCGAACACTGAAGCTTTCTTT; abundance: NA; d_gene: NA; v_gene: TRBV5-1; j_gene: TRBJ1-1
CDR3aa: CASSLSVYEHYEQYF; CDR3nt: TGTGCCAGCAGCCTTAGCGTATATGAACACTACGAGCAGTACTTC; abundance: NA; d_gene: NA; v_gene: TRBV11-2; j_gene: TRBJ2-7
CDR3aa: CASSAVPGPGTSGGNGDNEQFF; CDR3nt: TGTGCCAGCAGCGCCGTCCCTGGCCCCGGGACTAGCGGGGGGAATGGGGACAATGAGCAGTTCTTC; abundance: NA; d_gene: TRBD2; v_gene: TRBV9; j_gene: TRBJ2-1
CDR3aa: CASSGDRGRGNYGYTF; CDR3nt: TGTGCCAGCAGCGGGGACAGGGGAAGGGGTAACTATGGCTACACCTTC; abundance: NA; d_gene: TRBD1; v_gene: TRBV6-6; j_gene: TRBJ1-2
CDR3aa: CASTTGRTDTQYF; CDR3nt: TGTGCCAGCACTACGGGGAGGACAGATACGCAGTATTTT; abundance: NA; d_gene: NA; v_gene: TRBV2; j_gene: TRBJ2-3
CDR3aa: CASSEGVRTGGYEQYF; CDR3nt: TGTGCCAGCAGTGAAGGAGTGAGGACAGGGGGTTACGAGCAGTACTTC; abundance: NA; d_gene: TRBD1; v_gene: TRBV2; j_gene: TRBJ2-7
CDR3aa: CASSGDTNNEQFF; CDR3nt: TGTGCCAGCAGTGGGGACACAAACAATGAGCAGTTCTTC; abundance: NA; d_gene: NA; v_gene: TRBV25-1; j_gene: TRBJ2-1
CDR3aa: CASRRGQGMDTQYF; CDR3nt: TGTGCCAGCAGGAGGGGACAGGGGATGGATACGCAGTATTTT; abundance: NA; d_gene: TRBD1; v_gene: TRBV6-5; j_gene: TRBJ2-3
CDR3aa: CASSLGHNTGELFF; CDR3nt: TGTGCCAGCAGCCTGGGACACAACACCGGGGAGCTGTTTTTT; abundance: NA; d_gene: NA; v_gene: TRBV7-6; j_gene: TRBJ2-2
CDR3aa: CASSFLRQQETQYF; CDR3nt: TGCGCCAGCAGCTTTCTAAGACAGCAAGAGACCCAGTACTTC; abundance: NA; d_gene: NA; v_gene: TRBV5-1; j_gene: TRBJ2-5
CDR3aa: CASGSREGAQETQYF; CDR3nt: TGTGCCAGCGGTTCTAGAGAGGGGGCCCAAGAGACCCAGTACTTC; abundance: NA; d_gene: TRBD1; v_gene: TRBV6-5; j_gene: TRBJ2-5
CDR3aa: CASSQDGTGGTDTQYF; CDR3nt: TGCGCCAGCAGCCAAGATGGGACGGGGGGCACAGATACGCAGTATTTT; abundance: NA; d_gene: NA; v_gene: TRBV4-3; j_gene: TRBJ2-3
CDR3aa: CASSSLGRHTDTQYF; CDR3nt: TGTGCCAGCAGCTCCCTGGGGAGACACACAGATACGCAGTATTTT; abundance: NA; d_gene: NA; v_gene: TRBV9; j_gene: TRBJ2-3
CDR3aa: CASSSGTGGDYGYTF; CDR3nt: TGCGCCAGCAGTTCCGGGACAGGGGGCGACTATGGCTACACCTTC; abundance: NA; d_gene: TRBD1; v_gene: TRBV5-1; j_gene: TRBJ1-2
CDR3aa: CASSHGGSYEQYF; CDR3nt: TGTGCCAGCAGCCACGGGGGATCCTACGAGCAGTACTTC; abundance: once; d_gene: NA; v_gene: TRBV7-9; j_gene: TRBJ2-7
CDR3aa: CAWGLAGRETQYF; CDR3nt: TGTGCCTGGGGACTAGCGGGGAGAGAGACCCAGTACTTC; abundance: NA; d_gene: TRBD2; v_gene: TRBV30; j_gene: TRBJ2-5
CDR3aa: CASSPTGIFPEQYF; CDR3nt: TGTGCCAGCAGCCCCACAGGGATATTCCCCGAGCAGTACTTC; abundance: NA; d_gene: NA; v_gene: TRBV27; j_gene: TRBJ2-7
CDR3aa: CASSPDRADGYTF; CDR3nt: TGTGCCAGCAGCCCGGACAGGGCGGATGGCTACACCTTC; abundance: NA; d_gene: TRBD1; v_gene: TRBV7-8; j_gene: TRBJ1-2
CDR3aa: CASSFGDSLNSPLHF; CDR3nt: TGTGCCAGCAGTTTCGGGGACAGCCTTAATTCACCCCTCCACTTT; abundance: NA; d_gene: TRBD1; v_gene: TRBV27; j_gene: TRBJ1-6
CDR3aa: CAISESRGGGTEAFF; CDR3nt: TGTGCCATCAGTGAGTCCCGTGGGGGAGGCACTGAAGCTTTCTTT; abundance: NA; d_gene: NA; v_gene: TRBV10-3; j_gene: TRBJ1-1
CDR3aa: CASSRGGLAEQETQYF; CDR3nt: TGTGCCAGCAGCCGTGGCGGGCTAGCGGAACAAGAGACCCAGTACTTC; abundance: once; d_gene: TRBD2; v_gene: TRBV11-3; j_gene: TRBJ2-5
CDR3aa: CASSGGRGQAINQPQHF; CDR3nt: TGTGCCAGCAGTGGTGGGAGGGGACAGGCGATAAATCAGCCCCAGCATTTT; abundance: NA; d_gene: TRBD1; v_gene: TRBV2; j_gene: TRBJ1-5
CDR3aa: CASSQDLLAGGQDTQYF; CDR3nt: TGCGCCAGCAGCCAAGATTTGCTAGCGGGGGGGCAAGATACGCAGTATTTT; abundance: NA; d_gene: TRBD2; v_gene: TRBV4-1; j_gene: TRBJ2-3